The 25 T cell receptor beta chains presented below share a single source sample, sequenced in a study of T cell clonality in common variable immunodeficiency. TCRdb's copy holds only in-frame clones and misses some; the assay was immunoSEQ multiplex PCR. The repertoire consists of approximately 42,000 clones, none detected only once. Source material: peripheral blood mononuclear cells. Receptors originate from a person aged 18 to 69 in good health.

This clone appeared many times. The CDR3 goes on 3 residues after the read ends, and that part is filled in from the germline J gene. The gene calls are TRBV29-1 and TRBJ2-2, with 7 bases lining up with TRBD1. This CDR3 contains 12 residues. Germline trimming cut 6 bases from V and 5 bases from J; bases unmatched to any gene: 3. Per germline, CDR1 SQVTM and CDR2 ANQGSEA. The DNA read from the CDR3 is TGCAGCGTGTACAGGGGAACCGGGGAG. Protein: CSVYRGTGE. The entire CDR3 protein is CSVYRGTGELFF.

This clone occurred many times. The CDR3 is cut off 3 residues early in the read; its end comes from the germline J gene. The chain has TRBV7-2 and TRBJ1-2; 8 nucleotides line up with TRBD1. This CDR3 comprises 14 residues. Trimming took 5 bases from V and 4 from J; bases not matched to a gene: 6. The V gene's germline CDR1 is SGHTA and CDR2 FQGNSA. The chain's CDR3 is CASSLGQGLYGYTF. CDR3 DNA (partial): TGTGCCAGCAGCCTCGGACAGGGTCTCTATGGC. The full variable domain, with the rest looked up from reference TRBV7-2 and TRBJ1-2, is GAGVSQSPSNKVTEKGKDVELRCDPISGHTALYWYRQSLGQGLEFLIYFQGNSAPDKSGLPSDRFSAERTGGSVSTLTIQRTQQEDSAVYLCASSLGQGLYGYTFGSGTRLTVV.

This clone was seen many times. With the read ending 3 residues before the CDR3 end, the germline J gene is used to fill in that end. The genes are TRBV14 and TRBJ2-3; D gene uncertain. Germline V gene lookup returns CDR1 SGHDN and CDR2 FVKESK. The CDR3 extends over 14 amino acids. The V end lost 0 bases, the J end lost 1 base, and 5 bases lay between the germline ends. The covered CDR3 bases are TGTGCCAGCAGCCAAGATCGGGGCACAGATACG. Translating it yields CASSQDRGTDT. The entire CDR3 sequence reads CASSQDRGTDTQYF.

Note on this clone: An end of the junction does not agree with germline; a read error may underlie this. The read falls 3 residues short of the CDR3 end, and the missing part is taken from the germline J gene. The V call is TRBV7-9, the J call TRBJ1-3; D is unclear. Germline loops: CDR1 SEHNR, CDR2 FQNEAQ (reference sequence). This CDR3 region has 14 residues. The CDR3 DNA, read in part, is TGTTCCAGCAGCTTATACCTATCTGGAAACACC. Its protein is CSSSLYLSGNT. The whole CDR3 protein is CSSSLYLSGNTIYF. Complete variable domain (other parts from reference TRBV7-9 and TRBJ1-3): DTGVSQNPRHKITKRGQNVTFRCDPISEHNRLYWYRQTLGQGPEFLTYFQNEAQLEKSRLLSDRFSAERPKGSFSTLEIQRTEQGDSAMYLCSSSLYLSGNTIYFGEGSWLTVV.

This clone turned up a few times. CDR3 bases read: TGTGCCAGCAGCTTCGGGACAGAGCCCTACGAG. This translates into CASSFGTEPYE. The whole CDR3 is CASSFGTEPYEQYF. The chain employs TRBV5-4 and TRBJ2-7; 7 nucleotides line up with TRBD1. From the germline J gene comes the end of the CDR3, since the read stops 3 residues before it. Trimming at V came to 2 bases and at J to 2 bases, leaving 4 bases not matched to a gene. The CDR3 totals 14 residues. Germline V gene data show CDR1 as SGHNT and CDR2 as YYREEE (reference sequence).

On this clone: Read sequence stops 3 residues before the CDR3 end, and the germline J gene provides the missing end. This sequence joins TRBV11-1 and TRBJ2-7; 7 bases map to TRBD2. J gave up 4 bases and V 2 bases, and 2 bases lay outside the gene matches. CDR1 is SGHAT, CDR2 FQDESV, per germline (reference sequence). The length of the CDR3 is 13 residues. The DNA read from the CDR3 is TGTGCCAGCAGCTTAAGACTAGCTTACGAG. The encoded protein is CASSLRLAYE. The complete CDR3 sequence is CASSLRLAYEQYF.

This clone was seen more than once but under ten times. The read falls 3 residues short of the CDR3 end, and the missing part is taken from the germline J gene. This chain uses TRBV19 with TRBJ2-5; 8 bases match TRBD2. Per germline, CDR1 LNHDA and CDR2 SQIVND (reference sequence). This CDR3 is built from 18 residues. Losses at the gene ends were 4 bases for V and 5 bases for J; bases not matched to a gene: 18. The covered CDR3 bases are TGTGCCAGTAGTAGCCCGCGGGAGGCAGGACGAAGTAGGGAGACC. It specifies CASSSPREAGRSRET. The CDR3, in full, reads CASSSPREAGRSRETQYF.

This clone was detected ten times or more. The DNA ends 3 residues before the CDR3 does, and the rest of the CDR3 is filled in from the germline J gene. The chain has TRBV10-3 and TRBJ2-3; TRBD1 might be the D (7 bases). The CDR3 has 13 amino acids. V lost 6 bases, J lost 6 bases, and 13 bases lay in between. Germline V gene data show CDR1 as ENHRY and CDR2 as SYGVKD. CDR3 loop: CAISAGGKDTQYF. The covered CDR3 bases are TGTGCCATCAGCGCAGGGGGGAAGGATACG.

This clone has ten or more counts. Coverage ceases 3 residues before the CDR3 finishes, and the germline J gene fills in the end. V is TRBV5-4 and J is TRBJ2-1; TRBD2 agrees at 11 bases. With V trimmed by 0 bases and J by 6 bases, 5 bases remained unmatched. The CDR3 spans 16 residues. The germline V gene has CDR1 SGHNT and CDR2 YYREEE (reference sequence). Incomplete CDR3 DNA: TGTGCCAGCAGCTTGGTAGCGGGAGGGGTCTCCAATGAG. Translated, it gives CASSLVAGGVSNE. The whole CDR3 protein reads CASSLVAGGVSNEQFF.

This clone has a count of ten or more. The read finishes 3 residues shy of the CDR3 end, and the germline J gene is used to complete it. The rearrangement joins TRBV5-1 to TRBJ1-1; D ambiguous. The germline gives CDR1 SGHRS, CDR2 YFSETQ. CDR3 length: 14 amino acids. V dropped 4 bases and J dropped 3 bases, with 13 bases sitting between them. The sequenced part of the CDR3 DNA is TGCGCCAGCAGCCCAAATCCCTCGGACACTGAA. Protein: CASSPNPSDTE. The entire CDR3 protein reads CASSPNPSDTEAFF.

This clone was detected many times. The sequenced fragment ends 3 residues before the CDR3 boundary, so the rest is inferred from the germline J gene. The chain couples TRBV20-1 to TRBJ2-3; 9 bases fit TRBD2. The CDR3 is 16 amino acids. Germline V gene data show CDR1 as DFQATT and CDR2 as SNEGSKA (reference sequence). With 1 base clipped from V and 4 bases from J, the junction kept 9 bases outside the gene matches. CDR3 residues: CSARAKVAGAADTQYF. The DNA read from the CDR3 is TGCAGTGCTAGAGCAAAGGTAGCGGGGGCGGCAGATACG.

This clone appeared many times. The sequenced fragment ends 3 residues before the CDR3 boundary, so the rest is inferred from the germline J gene. The gene calls are TRBV7-3 and TRBJ2-1, with D possibly being TRBD1 (6 bases). The CDR3 is 15 amino acids. From germline, CDR1 is SGHTA and CDR2 FQGTGA. The ends were cut back, 6 bases at V and 1 base at J, with 13 bases in the middle. CDR3 residues: CASSEGVGSYNEQFF. The part of the CDR3 DNA that was read is TGTGCCAGCAGTGAGGGGGTAGGGTCCTACAATGAG.

This clone occurred many times. The CDR3 goes on 3 residues after the read ends, and that part is filled in from the germline J gene. The chain uses TRBV7-8 and TRBJ1-4; 9 positions agree with TRBD1. Trimming cost V 5 bases and J 5 bases; bases outside gene matches: 9. Germline CDR1 and CDR2: SGHVS and FQNEAQ. The CDR3 has 16 residues. The sequenced CDR3 bases are TGTGCCAGCAGCGTGACAGGGGGTCGAGGAAATGAAAAA. It codes for CASSVTGGRGNEK. The CDR3 in full is CASSVTGGRGNEKLFF.

This clone was seen repeatedly, ten times or more. The CDR3 end is not reached by the read, which stops 3 residues before it; the germline J gene fills it in. V gene TRBV20-1 combines with J gene TRBJ2-3; 10 bases map to TRBD2. The length of the CDR3 is 16 residues. Trimming cost V 2 bases and J 0 bases; bases outside gene matches: 5. Germline CDR1 DFQATT, CDR2 SNEGSKA (reference sequence). Partial CDR3 DNA: TGCAGTGCTAGACCGGGACTAGCGATCAGCACAGATACG. The encoded protein is CSARPGLAISTDT. The entire CDR3 reads CSARPGLAISTDTQYF.

This clone was seen at least ten times. The read ends 3 residues early relative to the CDR3; the germline J gene fills the gap. V and J are TRBV19 and TRBJ1-1, with D perhaps TRBD1 (5 bases). Trimming left V 6 bases short and J 1 base short, with 9 bases between. The CDR3 contains 13 residues. CDR1 and CDR2 from the germline V gene are LNHDA and SQIVND (reference sequence). The CDR3 DNA, read in part, is TGTGCCAGTAGGGCCCAGGGGAACACTGAA. Its protein is CASRAQGNTE. The entire CDR3 is CASRAQGNTEAFF.

Concerning this clone itself: The DNA ends 3 residues before the CDR3 does, and the rest of the CDR3 is filled in from the germline J gene. The V gene is TRBV5-1, the J gene TRBJ1-3, with TRBD1 matching over 11 bases. The germline gives CDR1 SGHRS, CDR2 YFSETQ. Losses at the gene ends were 0 bases for V and 4 bases for J; bases not matched to a gene: 6. The CDR3 loop spans 17 amino acids. This chain's CDR3 is CASSLGLGQGAGNTIYF. CDR3 DNA, as far as it was read: TGCGCCAGCAGCTTGGGATTAGGACAGGGGGCCGGAAACACC.

This clone came up many times. The CDR3 is cut off 3 residues early in the read; its end comes from the germline J gene. This rearrangement joins TRBV20-1 to TRBJ2-6; D gene uncertain. The CDR3 length is 14 residues. Trimming took 4 bases from V and 0 from J, leaving 7 bases between them. Germline values: CDR1 DFQATT, CDR2 SNEGSKA (reference sequence). The sequenced CDR3 bases are TGCAGTGCTATACTCCTCTCTGGGGCCAACGTC. Protein product: CSAILLSGANV. The CDR3, in full, reads CSAILLSGANVLTF.

This clone has ten or more counts. Germline is not matched at one junction end, which may reflect a read error. The sequence runs out 3 residues before the end of the CDR3; the remainder is reconstructed from the germline J gene. The J gene is TRBJ2-5, the V gene TRBV4-2; the match to TRBD2 covers 8 bases. There are 17 residues in the CDR3. Germline CDR1 LGHNA, CDR2 YNFKEQ. CDR3 protein: CASSQDLGLEGTETQYF. CDR3 DNA, as far as it was read: TGCGCCAGCAGCCAAGATTTGGGACTAGAGGGGACGGAGACC.

This clone was seen repeatedly, ten times or more. The CDR3 end falls 3 residues outside the read, so it is completed with the germline J gene. The chain combines TRBV20-1 with TRBJ2-3; TRBD2 matches 12 bases. J was trimmed by 0 bases and V by 6 bases; bases with no gene match: 1. CDR3 size: 14 residues. The germline V gene has CDR1 DFQATT and CDR2 SNEGSKA (reference sequence). CDR3 bases read: TGCAGTGCGGGACTAGCGGGCAGCACAGATACG. It codes for CSAGLAGSTDT. In full, the CDR3 is CSAGLAGSTDTQYF.

This clone appeared a few times. The read stops 3 residues short of the end of the CDR3; the missing end is completed from the germline J gene. This rearrangement joins TRBV20-1 to TRBJ2-3; 7 bases agree with TRBD2. The CDR3 consists of 14 residues. Germline loops: CDR1 DFQATT, CDR2 SNEGSKA (reference sequence). This CDR3 reads CSARESGMKETQYF. Partial CDR3 DNA: TGCAGTGCTAGAGAAAGCGGGATGAAAGAGACG.

CDR3: CASSQNPGQGWGYTF. The sequenced part of the CDR3 DNA is TGTGCCAGCTCACAAAATCCGGGACAGGGTTGGGGC. The gene calls are TRBV18 and TRBJ1-2, with TRBD1 matching over 9 bases. The read finishes 3 residues shy of the CDR3 end, and the germline J gene is used to complete it. The CDR3 runs to 15 residues. The germline V gene has CDR1 KGHSH and CDR2 LQKENI.

This clone was detected many times. Coverage ceases 3 residues before the CDR3 finishes, and the germline J gene fills in the end. V gene TRBV2 combines with J gene TRBJ1-4; TRBD1 might be the D (6 bases). V lost 4 bases to trimming and J lost 1 base, with 16 bases between them. This CDR3 contains 17 residues. The V gene's germline CDR1 is SNHLY and CDR2 FYNNEI. The CDR3 DNA, read in part, is TGTGCCAGCAGTGGACGTTTCGGGGGGCAAACTAATGAAAAA. It codes for CASSGRFGGQTNEK. The whole CDR3 is CASSGRFGGQTNEKLFF.

This clone was detected ten times or more. The read halts 3 residues ahead of the CDR3 end, with the missing end drawn from the germline J gene. The J gene is TRBJ2-7, the V gene TRBV7-2; tentatively, D is TRBD1 (5 bases). The CDR3 is 14 amino acids. V was clipped by 1 base and J by 0 bases, with 7 bases between them. Per germline, CDR1 SGHTA and CDR2 FQGNSA. The CDR3 DNA, read in part, is TGTGCCAGCAGCTTAGAGCAGGGCTCCTACGAG. Translating it yields CASSLEQGSYE. The CDR3 as a whole reads CASSLEQGSYEQYF. The entire variable domain, with the rest obtained from reference TRBV7-2 and TRBJ2-7, is as follows: GAGVSQSPSNKVTEKGKDVELRCDPISGHTALYWYRQSLGQGLEFLIYFQGNSAPDKSGLPSDRFSAERTGGSVSTLTIQRTQQEDSAVYLCASSLEQGSYEQYFGPGTRLTVT.

Notes on this clone: Coverage ceases 3 residues before the CDR3 finishes, and the germline J gene fills in the end. The chain combines TRBV19 with TRBJ1-2; weak D call: TRBD1 (6 bases). Looked up from germline, CDR1 is LNHDA and CDR2 is SQIVND (reference sequence). V lost 6 bases, J lost 0 bases, and 23 bases lay in between. The CDR3 is 18 amino acids. Here the CDR3 reads CASSPFGGSSVSNYGYTF. The CDR3 bases that were read are TGTGCCAGTAGCCCATTTGGGGGCAGTTCGGTGTCTAACTATGGC.

This clone showed up many times. The CDR3 extends 3 residues past the end of the read, so its final part is completed from the germline J gene. The chain links TRBV20-1 to TRBJ2-7, with TRBD2 matching 10 bases. This CDR3 has 15 amino acids. V trimming: 3 bases; J trimming: 6 bases; junction bases outside the gene matches: 11. CDR1 is DFQATT, CDR2 SNEGSKA, per germline (reference sequence). This CDR3 reads CSASPLVAGGSEQYF. The DNA read from the CDR3 is TGCAGTGCTAGCCCTTTGGTAGCGGGAGGATCCGAG.